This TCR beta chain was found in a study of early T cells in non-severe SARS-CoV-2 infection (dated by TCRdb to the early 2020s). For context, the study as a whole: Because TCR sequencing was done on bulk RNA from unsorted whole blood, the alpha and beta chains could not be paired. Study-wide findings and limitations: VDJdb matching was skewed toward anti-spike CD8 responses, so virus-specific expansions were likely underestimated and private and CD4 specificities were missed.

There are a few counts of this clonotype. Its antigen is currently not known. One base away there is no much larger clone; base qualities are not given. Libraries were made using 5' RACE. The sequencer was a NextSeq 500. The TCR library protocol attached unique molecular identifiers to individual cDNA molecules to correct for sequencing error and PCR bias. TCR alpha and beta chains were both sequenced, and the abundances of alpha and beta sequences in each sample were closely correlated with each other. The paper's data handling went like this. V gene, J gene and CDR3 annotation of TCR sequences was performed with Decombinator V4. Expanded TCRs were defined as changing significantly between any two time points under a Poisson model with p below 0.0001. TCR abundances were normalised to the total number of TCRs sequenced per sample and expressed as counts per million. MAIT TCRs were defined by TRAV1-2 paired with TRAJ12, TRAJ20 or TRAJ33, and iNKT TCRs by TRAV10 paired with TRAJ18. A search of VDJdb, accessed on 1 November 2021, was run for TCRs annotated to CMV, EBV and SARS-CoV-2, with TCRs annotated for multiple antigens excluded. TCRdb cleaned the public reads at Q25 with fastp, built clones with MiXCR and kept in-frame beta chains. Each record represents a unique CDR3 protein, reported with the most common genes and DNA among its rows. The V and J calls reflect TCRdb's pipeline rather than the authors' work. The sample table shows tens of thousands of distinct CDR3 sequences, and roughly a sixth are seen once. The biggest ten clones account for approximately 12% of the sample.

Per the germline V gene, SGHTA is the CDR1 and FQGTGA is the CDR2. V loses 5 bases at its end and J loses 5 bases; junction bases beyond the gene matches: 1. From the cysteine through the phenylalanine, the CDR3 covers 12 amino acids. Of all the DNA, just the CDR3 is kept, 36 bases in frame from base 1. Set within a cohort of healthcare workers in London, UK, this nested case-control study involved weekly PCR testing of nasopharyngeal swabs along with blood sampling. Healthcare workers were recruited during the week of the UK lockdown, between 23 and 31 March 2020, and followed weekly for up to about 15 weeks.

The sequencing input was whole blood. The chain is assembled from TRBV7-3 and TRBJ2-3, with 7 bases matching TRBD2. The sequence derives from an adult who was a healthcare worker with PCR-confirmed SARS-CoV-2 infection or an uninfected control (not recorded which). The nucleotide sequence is TGTGCCAGCAGCCCGGGGGGAGATACGCAGTATTTT. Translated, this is CASSPGGDTQYF.